The T cell receptor (beta chain) under discussion was sequenced for a study of CD8+ T cells in alopecia areata. As the sequencing template, cDNA was produced by extracting RNA and reverse transcribing it. Using immunoSEQ multiplex PCR, the repertoire was profiled, and TCRdb retains in-frame clones only, with some absent. The table has more than 100,000 clones, 50% to 55% seen once. The CDR3 has 12 amino acids. V lost 10 bases and J 2 bases, leaving 12 bases between the germline ends. Germline lookup yields CDR1 SEHNR and CDR2 FQNEAQ (reference sequence). Treatment described: oral pan-JAK inhibitor, 5-10 mg twice daily.

This sample comprised CD4+ T cells sorted from blood, obtained at week 4, from a patient treated with tofacitinib. The TCR comes from a human donor with alopecia areata. The chain links TRBV7-9 to TRBJ2-7; D may be TRBD1 or TRBD2 (5 bases each). The CDR3 loop is CATGRQTYEQYF. DNA for the CDR3: TGTGCCACGGGACGACAGACCTACGAGCAGTACTTC.